Below, 19 T cell receptor beta chains from the same sample are listed, as sequenced in a study of T cell responses to AZD1222 COVID-19 vaccine. The repertoire was sequenced with immunoSEQ multiplex PCR; TCRdb's copy has only in-frame clones and lacks some. The sample records roughly 140,000 clones, 85% to 90% being singletons. The input for sequencing was peripheral blood, taken on day 0 of AZD1222 vaccination. All receptors derive from an adult in good health.

This clone appeared once. The chain combines TRBV27 with TRBJ2-1; 9 nucleotides match TRBD1. Trimming took 10 bases from V and 6 from J; bases not matched to a gene: 13. Germline V gene lookup returns CDR1 MNHEY and CDR2 SMNVEV (reference sequence). The CDR3 totals 15 residues. This CDR3 reads CAIRPGQGVRNEQFF. CDR3 nucleotide sequence: TGTGCCATCCGCCCGGGACAGGGAGTACGCAATGAGCAGTTCTTC.

V usage is TRBV3-1 (or the pseudogene TRBV3-2) and J usage is TRBJ1-1; perhaps TRBD1 as D (6 bases). The germline gives CDR1 LGHDT, CDR2 YNNKEL (reference sequence). This CDR3 is 16 amino acids long. Trimming removed 4 bases from V and 2 bases from J, with 17 bases in between. The CDR3 is CASSRSKGGRNTEAFF. The CDR3 DNA follows: TGTGCCAGCAGCCGTAGTAAAGGGGGTCGAAACACTGAAGCTTTCTTT.

This clone has only one observation. The chain links TRBV7-8 to TRBJ2-5; D could derive from TRBD1 or TRBD2 (5 bases each). V shed 5 bases and J shed 2 bases, with 24 bases lying between them. This CDR3 has 18 residues. CDR1 is SGHVS, CDR2 FQNEAQ, per germline. The CDR3 loop is CASSTPRPPGPKQETQYF. The DNA of the CDR3 is TGTGCCAGCAGCACCCCCCGCCCGCCGGGACCTAAACAAGAGACCCAGTACTTC.

This rearrangement joins TRBV6-5 to TRBJ1-1; D unclear. There are 12 residues in the CDR3. Germline V lookup: CDR1 MNHEY, CDR2 SVGAGI. The V end lost 6 bases, the J end lost 5 bases, and 10 bases lay between the germline ends. The chain's CDR3 is CASRAPGTEAFF. The CDR3 nucleotides read TGTGCCAGCAGGGCCCCCGGGACTGAAGCTTTCTTT.

The chain has TRBV5-4 and TRBJ2-7; the match to TRBD2 covers 7 bases. V gave up 4 bases and J gave up 7 bases; unmatched junction bases: 11. This CDR3 spans 14 amino acids. Per the germline V gene, CDR1 is SGHNT and CDR2 is YYREEE (reference sequence). CDR3 sequence reads: CASSPGLVWEEQYF. The CDR3, as DNA: TGTGCCAGCAGCCCAGGACTAGTTTGGGAGGAGCAGTACTTC.

The gene calls are TRBV6-5 and TRBJ2-7; the match to TRBD1 covers 8 bases. Trimming at V came to 2 bases and at J to 1 base, leaving 7 bases not matched to a gene. CDR3 length: 16 amino acids. CDR1 is MNHEY and CDR2 is SVGAGI in the germline V gene. The CDR3 spells CASSYVQGQASYEQYF. The CDR3 bases are TGTGCCAGCAGTTACGTCCAGGGACAGGCTTCCTACGAGCAGTACTTC.

The DNA for the CDR3 is TGTGCCAGCAGCTTTAGACCATTCACAGATACGCAGTATTTT. It encodes CASSFRPFTDTQYF. The genes are TRBV7-3 and TRBJ2-3; D uncertain. CDR1 SGHTA and CDR2 FQGTGA come from the germline V gene. The CDR3 sequence is 14 residues long. The germline V and J ends were trimmed by 3 bases and 2 bases, with 9 bases remaining between them.

The J gene is TRBJ1-6, the V gene TRBV10-3; D ambiguous. This CDR3 contains 13 residues. Germline assignment: CDR1 ENHRY and CDR2 SYGVKD. The V gene lost 6 bases and the J gene lost 7 bases, with 10 bases spanning the gap. The CDR3 loop is CAIRHQENSPLHF. The CDR3 bases are TGTGCCATCAGGCATCAGGAAAATTCACCCCTCCACTTT.

The chain couples TRBV5-6 to TRBJ1-5; TRBD1 is a possible D gene (5 bases). CDR3 size: 14 residues. Germline V gene data show CDR1 as SGHDT and CDR2 as YYEEEE. V was pared by 2 bases and J by 2 bases, with 8 bases between. In nucleotides, the CDR3 is TGTGCCAGCAGCTTTCAGGGCCGCAATCAGCCCCAGCATTTT. It is translated as CASSFQGRNQPQHF.

This chain uses TRBV28 with TRBJ1-1, with D maybe TRBD1 (6 bases). Trimming took 3 bases from V and 1 from J, leaving 12 bases between them. The CDR3 is 15 residues long. Germline assignment: CDR1 MDHEN and CDR2 SYDVKM. The CDR3 protein is CASSFGVGANTEAFF. The CDR3 region has the DNA TGTGCCAGCAGTTTTGGTGTGGGGGCGAACACTGAAGCTTTCTTT.

This clone has more than one count but fewer than ten. This chain links TRBV10-3 with TRBJ1-4; weak D call: TRBD1 (6 bases). The CDR3 consists of 13 residues. V was pared by 4 bases and J by 5 bases, with 8 bases between. Germline CDR1 and CDR2: ENHRY and SYGVKD. For the CDR3, the DNA is TGTGCCATCAGTGCCGGGACAAATGAAAAACTGTTTTTT. Protein sequence: CAISAGTNEKLFF.

The chain combines TRBV28 with TRBJ1-4; TRBD1 matches at 7 bases. The CDR3 loop spans 17 amino acids. CDR1 is MDHEN and CDR2 is SYDVKM in the germline V gene. Losses at the gene ends were 4 bases for V and 3 bases for J; bases not matched to a gene: 11. CDR3 region: CASSSQSRGQSNEKLFF. The CDR3 DNA reads TGTGCCAGCAGTTCCCAATCGCGGGGACAGTCTAATGAAAAACTGTTTTTT.

The chain carries TRBV27 and TRBJ2-2; the match to TRBD2 covers 12 bases. This CDR3 is 16 amino acids long. The germline CDR1 and CDR2 sequences are MNHEY and SMNVEV (reference sequence). After removal of 6 bases from V and 4 bases from J, the junction contained 6 bases not matched to a gene. The CDR3 region has the DNA TGTGCCAGCAGAAATATGGGACTAGCGGGCACCGGGGAGCTGTTTTTT. This sequence encodes CASRNMGLAGTGELFF.

The gene calls are TRBV7-3 and TRBJ2-5; 7 nucleotides line up with TRBD1. Germline V gene data show CDR1 as SGHTA and CDR2 as FQGTGA. This CDR3 comprises 17 residues. Trimming cost V 4 bases and J 1 base; bases outside gene matches: 12. CDR3 in DNA: TGTGCCAGCAGCTACGGGGTGACAGGGCCGTTCCAAGAGACCCAGTACTTC. Encoded protein: CASSYGVTGPFQETQYF.

The chain has TRBV30 and TRBJ1-5, with D possibly matching TRBD1 (6 bases). V lost 1 base, J lost 4 bases, and 8 bases lay in between. The CDR3 contains 13 residues. Germline V gives CDR1 GTSNPN, CDR2 SVGIG (reference sequence). This CDR3 is CAWSGTVNQPQHF. The CDR3 region has the DNA TGTGCCTGGAGTGGGACAGTTAATCAGCCCCAGCATTTT. The variable domain in full, with the rest retrieved from reference TRBV30 and TRBJ1-5, is SQTIHQWPATLVQPVGSPLSLECTVEGTSNPNLYWYRQAAGRGLQLLFYSVGIGQISSEVPQNLSASRPQDRQFILSSKKLLLSDSGFYLCAWSGTVNQPQHFGDGTRLSIL.

The V and J genes are TRBV28 and TRBJ2-5; D ambiguous. Deletions cut 2 bases from V and 4 bases from J, with 2 bases between. The CDR3 contains 11 residues. Germline V gives CDR1 MDHEN, CDR2 SYDVKM. CDR3: CASSLRETQYF. The CDR3 DNA reads as TGTGCCAGCAGTTTACGAGAGACCCAGTACTTC.

The chain is built from TRBV18 and TRBJ1-3, with D unresolved. In germline, CDR1 is KGHSH, CDR2 LQKENI. The CDR3 has 16 amino acids. Trimming removed 3 bases from V and 0 bases from J, with 12 bases in between. The CDR3 protein is CASSPQDGRSGNTIYF. CDR3 sequence (DNA): TGTGCCAGCTCACCCCAGGACGGACGCTCTGGAAACACCATATATTTT. The entire variable domain, with the rest obtained from reference TRBV18 and TRBJ1-3, is as follows: NAGVMQNPRHLVRRRGQEARLRCSPMKGHSHVYWYRQLPEEGLKFMVYLQKENIIDESGMPKERFSAEFPKEGPSILRIQQVVRGDSAAYFCASSPQDGRSGNTIYFGEGSWLTVV.

V usage is TRBV2 and J usage is TRBJ1-1; D gene ambiguous. V was cut by 7 bases and J by 0 bases, with 12 bases left in between. This CDR3 is 14 amino acids long. CDR1 and CDR2 (germline): SNHLY, FYNNEI. The CDR3 here is CASKVTEMNTEAFF. CDR3 in DNA: TGTGCCAGCAAAGTAACAGAAATGAACACTGAAGCTTTCTTT. Variable domain in full (rest from reference TRBV2 and TRBJ1-1): EPEVTQTPSHQVTQMGQEVILRCVPISNHLYFYWYRQILGQKVEFLVSFYNNEISEKSEIFDDQFSVERPDGSNFTLKIRSTKLEDSAMYFCASKVTEMNTEAFFGQGTRLTVV.

This clone came up a few times. The V call is TRBV13, the J call TRBJ1-1; a possible D gene is TRBD1 (6 bases). CDR3 length: 14 amino acids. V was clipped by 5 bases and J by 0 bases, with 10 bases between them. Germline-derived CDR1 and CDR2 are PRHDT and FYEKMQ (reference sequence). CDR3 residues: CASSGGLMNTEAFF. CDR3 in DNA: TGTGCCAGCAGCGGGGGCCTCATGAACACTGAAGCTTTCTTT.